The clone carrying this TCR beta chain occurred a few times. The antigen remains unidentified. These data are taken from a study of naive and memory T cell subsets. Study results and caveats: Possibly reflecting memory cells re-expressing CD45RA, a few larger clonotypes occurred in naive repertoires, especially CD8. Naive and memory repertoire findings lacked a ground truth for validation. In naive cells, over 90% of TCR sequences were seen only once.

Both TRBC1 and TRBC2 were covered by a beta constant-region primer of two equimolar oligonucleotides. Ligated cDNA was amplified by four rounds of PCR with nested alpha and beta constant-region primers and SP2. TCRdb re-called the UMI-ligation and nested PCR reads with MiXCR, one entry per CDR3 protein. The sample lists roughly 150,000 distinct CDR3 sequences, roughly 23% occurring once. V lost 3 bases and J 3 bases, leaving 6 bases between the germline ends. CDR3 size: 12 residues. Germline values: CDR1 MDHEN, CDR2 SYDVKM. The chain carries TRBV28 and TRBJ2-7; D is uncertain. This TCR derives from a human donor in good health. Sequenced sample: naive CD4+ T cells from blood. The CDR3 spells CASSFQNYEQYF. Here the CDR3 DNA reads TGTGCCAGCAGTTTTCAGAACTACGAGCAGTACTTC.